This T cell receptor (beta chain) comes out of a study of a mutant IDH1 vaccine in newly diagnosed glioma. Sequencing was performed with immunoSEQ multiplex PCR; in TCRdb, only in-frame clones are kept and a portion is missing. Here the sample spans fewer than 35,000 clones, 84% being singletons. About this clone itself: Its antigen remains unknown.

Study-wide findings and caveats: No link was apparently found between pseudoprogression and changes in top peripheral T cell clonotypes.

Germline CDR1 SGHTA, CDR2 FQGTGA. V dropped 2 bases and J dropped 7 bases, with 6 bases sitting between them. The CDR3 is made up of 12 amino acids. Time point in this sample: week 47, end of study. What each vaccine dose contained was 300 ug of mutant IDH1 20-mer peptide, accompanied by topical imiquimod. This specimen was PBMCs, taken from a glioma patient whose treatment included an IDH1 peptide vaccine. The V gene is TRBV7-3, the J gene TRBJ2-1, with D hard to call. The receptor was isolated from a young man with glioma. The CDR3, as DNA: TGTGCCAGCAGCTTAGGCTGGAATGAGCAGTTCTTC. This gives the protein CASSLGWNEQFF.